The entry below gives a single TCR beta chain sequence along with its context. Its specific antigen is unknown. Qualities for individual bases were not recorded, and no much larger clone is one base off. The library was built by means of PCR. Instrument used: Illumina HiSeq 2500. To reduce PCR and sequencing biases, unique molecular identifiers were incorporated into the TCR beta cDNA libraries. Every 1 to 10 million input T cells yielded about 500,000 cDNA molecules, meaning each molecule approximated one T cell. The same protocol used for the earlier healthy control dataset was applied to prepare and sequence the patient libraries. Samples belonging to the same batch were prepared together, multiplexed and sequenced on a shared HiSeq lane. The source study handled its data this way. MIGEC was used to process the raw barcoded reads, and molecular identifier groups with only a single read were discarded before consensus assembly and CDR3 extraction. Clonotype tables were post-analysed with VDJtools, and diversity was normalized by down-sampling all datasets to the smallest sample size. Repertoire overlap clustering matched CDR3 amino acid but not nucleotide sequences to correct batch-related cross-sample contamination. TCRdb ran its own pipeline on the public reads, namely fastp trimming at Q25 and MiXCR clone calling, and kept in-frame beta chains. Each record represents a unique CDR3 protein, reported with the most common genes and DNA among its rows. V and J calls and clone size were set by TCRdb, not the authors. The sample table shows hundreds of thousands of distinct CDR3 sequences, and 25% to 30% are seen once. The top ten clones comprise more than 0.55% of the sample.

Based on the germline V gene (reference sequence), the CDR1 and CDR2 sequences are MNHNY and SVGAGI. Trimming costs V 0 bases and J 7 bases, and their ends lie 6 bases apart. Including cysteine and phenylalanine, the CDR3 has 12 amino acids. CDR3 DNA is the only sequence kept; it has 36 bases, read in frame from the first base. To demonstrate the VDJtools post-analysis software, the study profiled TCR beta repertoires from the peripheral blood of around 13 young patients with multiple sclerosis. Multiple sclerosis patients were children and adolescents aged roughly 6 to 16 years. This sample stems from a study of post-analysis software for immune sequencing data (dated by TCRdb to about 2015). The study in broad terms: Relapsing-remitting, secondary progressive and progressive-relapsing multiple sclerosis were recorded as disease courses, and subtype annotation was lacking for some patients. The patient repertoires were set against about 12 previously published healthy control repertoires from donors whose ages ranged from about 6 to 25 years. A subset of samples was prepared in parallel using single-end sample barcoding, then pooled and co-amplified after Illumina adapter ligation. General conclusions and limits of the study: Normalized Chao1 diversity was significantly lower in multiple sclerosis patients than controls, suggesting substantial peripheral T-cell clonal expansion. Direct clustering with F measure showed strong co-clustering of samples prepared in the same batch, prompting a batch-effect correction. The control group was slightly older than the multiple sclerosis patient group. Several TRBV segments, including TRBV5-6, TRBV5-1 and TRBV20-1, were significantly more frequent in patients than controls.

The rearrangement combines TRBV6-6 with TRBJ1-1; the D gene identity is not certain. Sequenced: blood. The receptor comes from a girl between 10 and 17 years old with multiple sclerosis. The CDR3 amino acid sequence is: CASSYSEFEAFF. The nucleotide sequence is TGTGCCAGCAGTTACTCGGAGTTTGAAGCTTTCTTT.